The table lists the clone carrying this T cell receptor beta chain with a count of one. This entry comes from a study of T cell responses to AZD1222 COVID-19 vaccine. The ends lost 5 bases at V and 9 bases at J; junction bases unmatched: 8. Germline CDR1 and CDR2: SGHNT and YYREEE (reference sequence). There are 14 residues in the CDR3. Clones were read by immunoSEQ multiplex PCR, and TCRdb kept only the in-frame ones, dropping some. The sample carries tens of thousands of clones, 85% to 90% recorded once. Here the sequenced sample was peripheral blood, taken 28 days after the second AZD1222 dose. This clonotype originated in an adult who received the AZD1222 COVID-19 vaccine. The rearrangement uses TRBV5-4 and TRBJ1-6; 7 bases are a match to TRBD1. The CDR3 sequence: CASSLQGPASPLHF. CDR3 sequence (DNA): TGTGCCAGCAGTTTACAGGGGCCGGCTTCACCCCTCCACTTT.